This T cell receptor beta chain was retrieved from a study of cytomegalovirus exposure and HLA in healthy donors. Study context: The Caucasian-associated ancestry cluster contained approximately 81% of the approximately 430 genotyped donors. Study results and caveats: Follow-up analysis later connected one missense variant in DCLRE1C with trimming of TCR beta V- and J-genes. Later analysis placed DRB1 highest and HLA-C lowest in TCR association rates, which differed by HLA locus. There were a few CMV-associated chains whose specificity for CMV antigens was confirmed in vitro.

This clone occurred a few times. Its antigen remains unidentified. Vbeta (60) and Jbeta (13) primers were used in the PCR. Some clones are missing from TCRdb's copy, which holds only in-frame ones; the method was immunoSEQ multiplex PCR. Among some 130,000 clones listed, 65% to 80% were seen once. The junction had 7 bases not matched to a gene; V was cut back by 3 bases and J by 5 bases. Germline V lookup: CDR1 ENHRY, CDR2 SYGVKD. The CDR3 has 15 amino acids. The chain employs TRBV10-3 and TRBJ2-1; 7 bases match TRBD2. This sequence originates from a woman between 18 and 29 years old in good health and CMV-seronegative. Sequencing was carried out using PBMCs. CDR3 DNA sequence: TGTGCCATCAGTGATCCCGCTAGCGGTAACAATGAGCAGTTCTTC. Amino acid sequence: CAISDPASGNNEQFF.